This is a list of T cell receptor beta chains from one sample in a study of blood T cells in healthy people across ages. Using its own MiXCR run on the 5' RACE reads, TCRdb lists one record per CDR3 protein. Seen here are more than 1,400,000 distinct CDR3 sequences, around 39% observed once, and the top ten hold roughly 8.2%. The specimen was blood. Source of these receptors: a woman aged 18-29 years in good health. The CDR3 runs from the conserved cysteine through the conserved F or W. The D gene is left open where the match is weak. Where a row states a size, it is once, few, many or the class of an expanded clone; other rows omit it.

>TRBJ2-1|TRBV15|.|13|TRBD1
TGTGCCACCAGCAGATCGACAGGGTATGAGCAGTTCTTC
CATSRSTGYEQFF
>TRBJ2-1|TRBV18|.|17|TRBD2
TGTGCCAGCTCACCATCTAACGGGGGGACCTCCTACAATGAGCAGTTCTTC
CASSPSNGGTSYNEQFF
>TRBJ2-4|TRBV12-5|few|16|TRBD1
TGTGCTAGTGGTTTGCCCCGGACAGGGGCCAAAAACATTCAGTACTTC
CASGLPRTGAKNIQYF
>TRBJ1-2|TRBV19|few|11|.
TGTGCCAGTAGCTTTGGGGACGAATACACCTTC
CASSFGDEYTF
>TRBJ1-2|TRBV3-1|few|13|.
TGTGCCAGCAGCCCCGAGGGGAGGTATGGCTACACCTTC
CASSPEGRYGYTF
>TRBJ1-2|TRBV20-1|few|16|.
TGCAGTGCTAGAGAAAAGGGGCAGGGCGAGAACTATGGCTACACCTTC
CSAREKGQGENYGYTF
>TRBJ2-1|TRBV7-2|.|18|TRBD2
TGTGCCACAGCAAATATAGCGGGAGGAAAGAGCTCCTACAATGAGCAGTTCTTC
CATANIAGGKSSYNEQFF
>TRBJ1-4|TRBV4-1|few|12|.
TGCGCCACTGCTGGGATTAATGAAAAACTGTTTTTT
CATAGINEKLFF
>TRBJ2-7|TRBV5-1|.|13|.
TGCGCCAGCAGCGGGGGGGACAGCTACGAGCAGTACTTC
CASSGGDSYEQYF
>TRBJ2-7|TRBV21-1|.|20|.
TGTGCCAGCAGCAAACGTTGGGGGCCGGCGGGAGAACCACTTCTTTACGAGCAGTACTTC
CASSKRWGPAGEPLLYEQYF
>TRBJ1-5|TRBV28|.|17|.
TGTGCCAGCAGCTTGCCGGGCGGTTCTAACAGAGATCAGCCCCAGCATTTT
CASSLPGGSNRDQPQHF
>TRBJ1-5|TRBV20-1|.|13|.
TGCAGTGCTAGAGATCAAGACAGTCAGCCCCAGCATTTT
CSARDQDSQPQHF
>TRBJ1-5|TRBV7-9|.|14|.
TGTGCCAGCAGCGATTTCAGGGTCGGTCAGCCCCAGCATTTT
CASSDFRVGQPQHF
>TRBJ2-5|TRBV5-6|few|15|.
TGTGCCAGCAGCTTAATTCTCCTACAAAAAGAGACCCAGTACTTC
CASSLILLQKETQYF
>TRBJ2-2|TRBV2|.|15|TRBD1
TGTGCCAGCAGTGAAGCGAGGGGGCAGGGCGGGGAGCTGTTTTTT
CASSEARGQGGELFF
>TRBJ2-1|TRBV6-5|.|14|TRBD2
TGTGCCAGCAAAGGGGCGGGAGGTCCTCCCGAGCAGTTCTTC
CASKGAGGPPEQFF
>TRBJ1-2|TRBV18|.|17|.
TGTGCCAGCTCACCACGGGTATCGACAGGCAGTAACTATGGCTACACCTTC
CASSPRVSTGSNYGYTF
>TRBJ2-1|TRBV20-1|.|12|.
TGCAGTGCTAGCGGGGACGACAATGAGCAGTTCTTC
CSASGDDNEQFF
>TRBJ2-3|TRBV6-5|.|14|.
TGTGCCAGCAGTGACATAGGGGGTTCAGATACGCAGTATTTT
CASSDIGGSDTQYF
>TRBJ2-7|TRBV20-1|many|14|.
TGCAGTGCTGGCAAAGAGGGGGGCACCTACGAGCAGTACTTC
CSAGKEGGTYEQYF
>TRBJ2-7|TRBV6-5|.|14|.
TGTGCCAGCAGGCCATCTACAGGGAACTACGAGCAGTACTTC
CASRPSTGNYEQYF
>TRBJ2-2|TRBV12-3/TRBV12-4|.|16|TRBD1
TGTGCCAGCAGCCGAAGGGGACAGGGCTTCGGCGGGGAGCTGTTTTTT
CASSRRGQGFGGELFF
>TRBJ2-7|TRBV2|.|14|.
TGTGCCAGCAGTGCTCGACTGGACTACAATGAGCAGTACTTC
CASSARLDYNEQYF
>TRBJ2-3|TRBV20-1|.|14|.
TGCAGTGCGGTAGGGCACCTCCTGGAAGATACGCAGTATTTT
CSAVGHLLEDTQYF
>TRBJ2-5|TRBV20-1|.|15|TRBD2
TGCAGTGCTATCTTCCCGGGACTAGCGGAAGAGACCCAGTACTTC
CSAIFPGLAEETQYF
>TRBJ1-2|TRBV12-3/TRBV12-4|.|18|TRBD1
TGTGCCAGCAGTTCAGGGCCGGGACAGGGGCCCTCACCGGGTGGCTACACCTTC
CASSSGPGQGPSPGGYTF
>TRBJ1-5|TRBV29-1|.|19|TRBD1
TGCAGCGTTGAAGGGGATGAAAGGGGGCGTCTGGTCTGCAATCAGCCCCAGCATTTT
CSVEGDERGRLVCNQPQHF
>TRBJ2-1|TRBV12-3/TRBV12-4|.|14|TRBD2
TGTGCCAGCAGCTCCGGGAGGGCCCGGAATGAGCAGTTCTTC
CASSSGRARNEQFF
>TRBJ2-3|TRBV27|.|16|TRBD2
TGTGCCAGCAGTCTCGCTAGCGGGAGGGCCGCAGATACGCAGTATTTT
CASSLASGRAADTQYF
>TRBJ2-5|TRBV6-6|once|15|.
TGTGCCAGCAGTTCCGCCGAGGGTCGGGCTAATGAGCAGTACTTC
CASSSAEGRANEQYF
>TRBJ1-1|TRBV2|.|13|.
TGTGCCAGCAGTGAAGAAGCCAACACTGAAGCTTTCTTT
CASSEEANTEAFF
>TRBJ1-1|TRBV4-1|few|14|.
TGCGCCAGCAGCCAAGAGGGGGGGACCACTGAAGCTTTCTTT
CASSQEGGTTEAFF
>TRBJ1-5|TRBV9|.|15|TRBD1
TGTGCCACCAGCGTAGATGGACAGGCTATTCAGCCCCAGCATTTT
CATSVDGQAIQPQHF
>TRBJ2-7|TRBV25-1|few|13|TRBD2
TGTGCCACCGGGACTAGCGGGAAAAATGAGCAGTACTTC
CATGTSGKNEQYF
>TRBJ2-3|TRBV6-5|many|11|.
TGTGCCAGCACGAGCACAGATACGCAGTATTTT
CASTSTDTQYF
>TRBJ2-1|TRBV7-4|few|18|TRBD2
TGTGCCAGCACCTCAAAACTAGCGGGAGTTACAACCTACAATGAGCAGTTCTTC
CASTSKLAGVTTYNEQFF
>TRBJ1-5|TRBV6-5|few|14|TRBD1
TGTGCCAGCGGCCCAGGGGGAGACAATCAGCCCCAGCATTTT
CASGPGGDNQPQHF
>TRBJ2-7|TRBV9|.|14|.
TGTGCCAGCAGCCCAAGTTGGACCGGCTACGAGCAGTACTTC
CASSPSWTGYEQYF
>TRBJ2-3|TRBV5-1|.|14|TRBD2
TGCGCCAGCACCGGGGGGGGTAACACAGATACGCAGTATTTT
CASTGGGNTDTQYF
>TRBJ1-5|TRBV29-1|.|13|.
TGCAGCGTTGGTGCAGGGGCTGATCAGCCCCAGCATTTT
CSVGAGADQPQHF
>TRBJ1-2|TRBV4-1|few|16|.
TGCGCCAGCAGCCAAGTTATTCGGGCCTTGGGCTATGGCTACACCTTC
CASSQVIRALGYGYTF
>TRBJ2-7|TRBV12-3/TRBV12-4|.|14|.
TGTGCCAGCACCCCTCCCCTGACTAGTGGCGAGCAGTACTTC
CASTPPLTSGEQYF
>TRBJ1-2|TRBV25-1|.|13|.
TGTGCCAGCAGTGAGGATGGCTTCTATGGCTACACCTTC
CASSEDGFYGYTF
>TRBJ2-2|TRBV30|many|13|TRBD1
TGTGCCTGCGAGAGGGGGCTAAGCGGGGAGCTGTTTTTT
CACERGLSGELFF
>TRBJ1-4|TRBV7-9|.|17|.
TGTGCCGGCCAAACCCTCTACGGCGGCGCAACTAATGAAAAACTGTTTTTT
CAGQTLYGGATNEKLFF
>TRBJ2-7|TRBV27|.|14|TRBD2
TGTGCCAGCAGTCCCGGGGGACTAGCCTACGAGCAGTACTTC
CASSPGGLAYEQYF
>TRBJ2-1|TRBV20-1|few|14|.
TGCAGTGCCCCTGGAGCTGTTCGGGGGAATGAGCAGTTCTTC
CSAPGAVRGNEQFF
>TRBJ2-3|TRBV4-1|few|13|.
TGCGCCTGCAGCCACTATGAAGCAGATACGCAGTATTTT
CACSHYEADTQYF
>TRBJ2-3|TRBV12-3/TRBV12-4|.|15|.
TGTGCCAGCAGTATTGGAACAGTGGGAACAGATATGCAGTATTTT
CASSIGTVGTDMQYF
>TRBJ2-5|TRBV9|few|14|.
TGTGCCAGCAGCTATCAGCTAGACCAAGAGACCCAGTACTTC
CASSYQLDQETQYF
>TRBJ2-7|TRBV12-3/TRBV12-4|.|17|TRBD2
TGTGCCAGCAGTAGGGGGTCCGGGCTAGCGGGGAACAATGAGCAGTACTTC
CASSRGSGLAGNNEQYF
>TRBJ2-5|TRBV12-3/TRBV12-4|.|15|TRBD2
TGTGCCAGCAGTTTAGCGCCGACGGGGGGATGGACCCAGTACTTC
CASSLAPTGGWTQYF
>TRBJ2-3|TRBV11-2|few|19|TRBD2
TGTGCCAGCAGCTTACAAGTGGGACTAGCGGGAGGACTATCAGATACGCAGTATTTT
CASSLQVGLAGGLSDTQYF
>TRBJ1-2|TRBV12-3/TRBV12-4|.|14|.
TGTGCCAGCAGAGTAGGACCCGCCACCGATGGCTACACCTTC
CASRVGPATDGYTF
>TRBJ2-1|TRBV5-1|few|13|TRBD2
TGCGCCAGCAGAACTAGCGAGGACAATGAGCAGTTCTTC
CASRTSEDNEQFF
>TRBJ2-3|TRBV10-3|.|16|TRBD2
TGTGCCATCAGTGCGGCGAGCGGGGGGGGTGCAGATACGCAGTATTTT
CAISAASGGGADTQYF
>TRBJ1-2|TRBV25-1|.|13|.
TGTGCCAGCAGTGGGGGGACGTTCTATGGCTACACCTTC
CASSGGTFYGYTF
>TRBJ2-1|TRBV9|.|18|TRBD2
TGTGCCAGCAGCTCAAGACAGGGGAAGGGACTAGCGGGCAATGAGCAGTTCTTC
CASSSRQGKGLAGNEQFF
>TRBJ2-3|TRBV30|.|15|.
TGTGCCTGGAGTGTATGGGGGTACGTTAAGGATACGCAGTATTTT
CAWSVWGYVKDTQYF